The 25 T cell receptor beta chains given below trace back to one sample, sequenced in a study of blood T cell repertoires in COVID-19. Only in-frame clones appear in the TCRdb table, and some are missing; sequencing was by immunoSEQ multiplex PCR. The table includes over 10,000 clones, roughly 93% detected once. Sequences were obtained from peripheral blood. All receptors come from a human donor in a cohort sampled during active COVID-19.

This clone was seen only once. This rearrangement joins TRBV18 to TRBJ2-1, with D perhaps matching TRBD1 (6 bases). The CDR3 sequence is 12 residues long. The germline gives CDR1 KGHSH, CDR2 LQKENI. Trimming removed 4 bases at V and 9 bases at J, with 10 bases between. In nucleotides, the CDR3 is TGTGCCAGCTCACAACAGGGCCCTGAGCAGTTCTTC. As protein: CASSQQGPEQFF.

This chain links TRBV27 with TRBJ2-1, with D possibly being TRBD2 (6 bases). Trimming cost V 0 bases and J 10 bases, with 16 bases left between them. Germline CDR1 MNHEY, CDR2 SMNVEV (reference sequence). The CDR3 totals 15 residues. The CDR3 sequence: CASSLSPLARREQFF. CDR3 sequence (DNA): TGTGCCAGCAGTTTATCTCCCCTAGCGCGGCGGGAGCAGTTCTTC.

The J gene is TRBJ2-1, the V gene TRBV24-1; a weak D match, TRBD2 (6 bases). The germline gives CDR1 KGHDR, CDR2 SFDVKD. V lost 5 bases and J 5 bases, leaving 18 bases between the germline ends. This CDR3 has 16 amino acids. CDR3 in DNA: TGTGCCACCAGTGCCTTGGGGGGAGGACCTAACAATGAGCAGTTCTTC. Translated: CATSALGGGPNNEQFF.

V usage is TRBV9 and J usage is TRBJ1-5; TRBD1 is a possible D gene (5 bases). The V end was cut by 2 bases, the J end by 6 bases, with 9 bases between. Per the germline V gene, CDR1 is SGDLS and CDR2 is YYNGEE. CDR3 size: 13 residues. CDR3 loop: CASSVDSSQPQHF. CDR3 nucleotide sequence: TGTGCCAGCAGCGTTGACAGTTCTCAGCCCCAGCATTTT.

The rearrangement joins TRBV3-1 (or the pseudogene TRBV3-2) to TRBJ1-3; 7 bases map to TRBD1. This CDR3 has 15 residues. The trim removed 6 bases at V and 0 bases at J, leaving 5 bases unmatched. Germline V gives CDR1 LGHDT, CDR2 YNNKEL (reference sequence). Here the CDR3 DNA reads TGTGCCAGCAGTTTCGGGACAGTCTCTGGAAACACCATATATTTT. Translation: CASSFGTVSGNTIYF.

About this clone itself: At one boundary the junction diverges from the germline segment, which might be a read error. CDR3 coding DNA: TGTGCCAGCAGCTTAGCGGAGGGTCCACGAAATGGGCAGTTCTTC. This encodes CASSLAEGPRNGQFF. This chain connects TRBV7-2 to TRBJ2-1; perhaps TRBD2 as D (6 bases). CDR1 is SGHTA, CDR2 FQGNSA, per germline. The CDR3 totals 15 residues.

The chain combines TRBV5-1 with TRBJ2-1; 9 bases agree with TRBD1. The CDR3 runs to 16 residues. Germline V CDR1 and CDR2: SGHRS, YFSETQ. J lost 0 bases, V lost 2 bases, and 3 bases had no gene match. CDR3: CASSFGTGSSYNEQFF. DNA of the CDR3: TGCGCCAGCAGCTTCGGGACAGGGTCCTCCTACAATGAGCAGTTCTTC.

The chain employs TRBV2 and TRBJ1-5; D gene ambiguous. The CDR3 is made up of 14 amino acids. Germline loops: CDR1 SNHLY, CDR2 FYNNEI. The V gene lost 0 bases and the J gene lost 5 bases, with 8 bases spanning the gap. Written as DNA, the CDR3 is TGTGCCAGCAGTGAAGCGAGGAGGGATCAGCCCCAGCATTTT. Translation: CASSEARRDQPQHF.

The J gene is TRBJ2-7, the V gene TRBV27; maybe TRBD2 (6 bases). CDR1 is MNHEY and CDR2 is SMNVEV in the germline V gene (reference sequence). Trimming removed 2 bases at V and 9 bases at J, with 8 bases between. The length of the CDR3 is 11 residues. In nucleotides, the CDR3 is TGTGCCAGCAGTTTAGGAGCGGGGCAGTACTTC. Protein product: CASSLGAGQYF.

The chain has TRBV28 and TRBJ1-5; unclear D gene. The germline gives CDR1 MDHEN, CDR2 SYDVKM. Trimming removed 1 base from V and 5 bases from J, with 6 bases in between. The CDR3 runs 13 residues. CDR3 nucleotides: TGTGCCAGCAGTTTATTGAGGGATCAGCCCCAGCATTTT. Protein product: CASSLLRDQPQHF. Using reference TRBV28 and TRBJ1-5 for the parts outside the CDR3, the full variable domain is DVKVTQSSRYLVKRTGEKVFLECVQDMDHENMFWYRQDPGLGLRLIYFSYDVKMKEKGDIPEGYSVSREKKERFSLILESASTNQTSMYLCASSLLRDQPQHFGDGTRLSIL.

The chain couples TRBV5-1 to TRBJ2-2; 10 bases fit TRBD1. The germline V gene encodes CDR1 SGHRS and CDR2 YFSETQ. The CDR3 consists of 19 residues. Trimming cost V 4 bases and J 2 bases; bases outside gene matches: 14. This chain's CDR3 is CASSPFGQGGVRNTGELFF. CDR3 sequence (DNA): TGCGCCAGCAGCCCCTTTGGACAGGGGGGTGTCCGAAACACCGGGGAGCTGTTTTTT.

The rearrangement uses TRBV19 and TRBJ2-2, with a tentative D call TRBD2 (6 bases). V was clipped by 5 bases and J by 2 bases, with 15 bases between them. The CDR3 consists of 16 residues. Germline V lookup: CDR1 LNHDA, CDR2 SQIVND (reference sequence). CDR3 loop: CASSPRDSPNTGELFF. CDR3 DNA sequence: TGTGCCAGTAGTCCCCGGGACTCCCCCAACACCGGGGAGCTGTTTTTT.

This clone occurred once. The genes are TRBV19 and TRBJ1-5; D is uncertain. This CDR3 has 16 residues. Germline assignment: CDR1 LNHDA and CDR2 SQIVND (reference sequence). The V gene lost 6 bases and the J gene lost 2 bases, with 17 bases spanning the gap. For the CDR3, the DNA is TGTGCCAGTAGCGAGGCTCGTCTAGGAGGCAATCAGCCCCAGCATTTT. Amino acids: CASSEARLGGNQPQHF.

This clone was picked up one time. The rearrangement links TRBV19 to TRBJ2-7, with D perhaps TRBD2 (5 bases). V gave up 6 bases and J gave up 5 bases, with 17 bases separating them. The CDR3 totals 14 residues. CDR1 and CDR2 (germline): LNHDA, SQIVND (reference sequence). Written as DNA, the CDR3 is TGTGCCAGTAGGGCTGGAGGTCGGTCCCACGAGCAGTACTTC. Protein product: CASRAGGRSHEQYF. Using reference TRBV19 and TRBJ2-7 for the parts outside the CDR3, the full variable domain is DGGITQSPKYLFRKEGQNVTLSCEQNLNHDAMYWYRQDPGQGLRLIYYSQIVNDFQKGDIAEGYSVSREKKESFPLTVTSAQKNPTAFYLCASRAGGRSHEQYFGPGTRLTVT.

The chain recombines TRBV9 with TRBJ2-3; D remains ambiguous. This CDR3 contains 15 residues. V shed 4 bases and J shed 0 bases, with 12 bases lying between them. Germline lookup yields CDR1 SGDLS and CDR2 YYNGEE. The CDR3 protein is CASSPPGTSTDTQYF. The CDR3 DNA reads as TGTGCCAGCAGCCCTCCCGGTACTAGCACAGATACGCAGTATTTT.

The CDR3: CASSLVAGVPLAKNIQYF. DNA of the CDR3: TGCGCCAGCAGCTTGGTGGCAGGTGTCCCCCTAGCCAAAAACATTCAGTACTTC. The chain has TRBV5-1 and TRBJ2-4; D is unclear. The CDR3 spans 18 residues. CDR1 is SGHRS and CDR2 is YFSETQ in the germline V gene. The germline V and J ends were trimmed by 0 bases and 0 bases, with 16 bases remaining between them.

This clone was seen once. The genes are TRBV27 and TRBJ2-4; TRBD2 might be the D (6 bases). This CDR3 comprises 17 residues. The ends were cut back, 5 bases at V and 1 base at J, with 18 bases in the middle. The germline CDR1 and CDR2 sequences are MNHEY and SMNVEV (reference sequence). CDR3: CASSPQGPGSAKNIQYF. DNA of the CDR3: TGTGCCAGCAGTCCCCAGGGACCCGGGAGTGCCAAAAACATTCAGTACTTC.

The chain has TRBV7-9 and TRBJ2-3, with TRBD2 matching 7 bases. The ends lost 5 bases at V and 1 base at J; junction bases unmatched: 9. The V gene's germline CDR1 is SEHNR and CDR2 FQNEAQ (reference sequence). This CDR3 is 16 amino acids long. The CDR3 reads CASSGRLAGGTDTQYF. The DNA for the CDR3 is TGTGCCAGCAGCGGCCGGCTGGCGGGAGGCACAGATACGCAGTATTTT.

J is TRBJ2-1 and V is TRBV19; TRBD2 matches 11 bases. The CDR3 extends over 14 amino acids. Trimming removed 7 bases from V and 4 bases from J; junction bases left unmatched: 3. Germline V lookup: CDR1 LNHDA, CDR2 SQIVND (reference sequence). In DNA, the CDR3 is TGTGCCAGTAAATGGACTAGCGGGTACAATGAGCAGTTCTTC. This encodes CASKWTSGYNEQFF.

J is TRBJ1-1 and V is TRBV27; D unresolved. CDR1 is MNHEY and CDR2 is SMNVEV in the germline V gene (reference sequence). Trimming removed 4 bases at V and 2 bases at J, with 2 bases between. This CDR3 comprises 11 residues. The CDR3 DNA reads TGTGCCAGCAGTTCTAACACTGAAGCTTTCTTT. It is translated as CASSSNTEAFF.

The DNA of the CDR3 is TGTGCCACCAGTGATTTCCGCGGGGGAGATACGCAGTATTTT. Amino acids: CATSDFRGGDTQYF. This sequence joins TRBV24-1 and TRBJ2-3; 7 nucleotides line up with TRBD2. The CDR3 loop spans 14 amino acids. Germline CDR1 and CDR2: KGHDR and SFDVKD. V lost 1 base and J lost 5; bases outside the gene matches: 2.

CDR3: CSASLQGRETQYF. The CDR3 DNA sequence: TGCAGTGCTAGTTTACAGGGTAGGGAGACCCAGTACTTC. J is TRBJ2-5 and V is TRBV20-1; possibly TRBD1 for D (6 bases). V shed 3 bases and J shed 5 bases, with 13 bases lying between them. The CDR3 has 13 residues. Germline-derived CDR1 and CDR2 are DFQATT and SNEGSKA (reference sequence).

The chain uses TRBV14 and TRBJ1-2; unclear D gene. The CDR3 totals 16 residues. Germline V gene data show CDR1 as SGHDN and CDR2 as FVKESK. The V end was cut by 3 bases, the J end by 8 bases, with 22 bases between. The CDR3 protein is CASSQEVLRAGEGYTF. The CDR3 DNA sequence: TGTGCCAGCAGCCAGGAAGTTCTGCGGGCAGGCGAGGGCTACACCTTC.

The V call is TRBV28, the J call TRBJ2-1; 10 bases line up with TRBD1. CDR3 length: 15 residues. Germline CDR1 and CDR2: MDHEN and SYDVKM. With V trimmed by 3 bases and J by 6 bases, 5 bases remained unmatched. The CDR3 loop is CASSFGGTGVNEQFF. The CDR3 nucleotides are TGTGCCAGCAGTTTTGGCGGGACAGGGGTCAATGAGCAGTTCTTC.

The chain uses TRBV28 and TRBJ1-2; possible D gene TRBD1, 5 bases. Germline CDR1 reads MDHEN; CDR2 reads SYDVKM. CDR3 length equals 15 residues. Trimming stripped 3 bases from V and 1 base from J, with 12 bases between. The CDR3 reads CASSLPGGDNYGYTF. DNA of the CDR3: TGTGCCAGCAGTTTGCCCGGAGGGGATAACTATGGCTACACCTTC.